Listed below are T cell receptor beta chains from one sample, sequenced in a study of long-term antiretroviral therapy in people with HIV. Sequenced by immunoSEQ multiplex PCR; TCRdb stores in-frame clones only, minus some. The sample carries about 40,000 clones, less than 90% recorded once. This specimen consisted of unsorted PBMCs, obtained 1.2 years after starting antiretroviral therapy. Receptor source: a woman between 45 and 60 years old with HIV. Each CDR3 is given with its conserved first and last residue. A D gene is named only where the DNA matches it firmly. Not every row has a clone size; where given, it reads once, few, many or a size class.

d_gene	v_gene	abundance	j_gene	CDR3nt	CDR3aa
NA	TRBV7-3	NA	TRBJ1-2	TGTGCCAGCAGCTTAGATGCTCACACCTTC	CASSLDAHTF
TRBD1	TRBV18	NA	TRBJ1-5	TGTGCCAGCTCCCCCGGACAGGACAATCAGCCCCAGCATTTT	CASSPGQDNQPQHF
TRBD2	TRBV5-6	NA	TRBJ2-7	TGTGCCAGCAGCGTCCTTAGCGGGGGGACCTACGAGCAGTACTTC	CASSVLSGGTYEQYF
NA	TRBV6-6	NA	TRBJ1-6	TGTGCCAGCAGCCTTAATGTCGGGAATTCACCCCTCCACTTT	CASSLNVGNSPLHF
TRBD1	TRBV7-2	NA	TRBJ2-7	TGTGCCAGCAGCTTAGAAGGGACAGCCTACGAGCAGTACTTC	CASSLEGTAYEQYF
NA	TRBV18	NA	TRBJ2-3	TGTGCCAGCTCACCAGGCCGCCGCACAGATACGCAGTATTTT	CASSPGRRTDTQYF
NA	TRBV29-1	NA	TRBJ2-3	TGCAGCGTTGATGACAGAGCTAGCACAGATACGCAGTATTTT	CSVDDRASTDTQYF
NA	TRBV29-1	NA	TRBJ1-4	TGCAGCGTTTTTATGGCCGTTACGTCTAATGAAAAACTGTTTTTT	CSVFMAVTSNEKLFF
NA	TRBV30	NA	TRBJ1-2	TGTGCCTGGAGTGCCGGTCGGGGGGGCTACACCTTC	CAWSAGRGGYTF
NA	TRBV4-2	NA	TRBJ2-3	TGTGCCAGCAGCCAAGGAGCTCCTGGGGGCACAGATACGCAGTATTTT	CASSQGAPGGTDTQYF
TRBD1	TRBV16	once	TRBJ2-7	TGTGCCAGCAGCCAATCCCGGGACAGGGCCTACGAGCAGTACTTC	CASSQSRDRAYEQYF
NA	TRBV6-1	NA	TRBJ2-1	TGTGCCAGCAGTGAAGGCAGGGATAGTGAGCAGTTCTTC	CASSEGRDSEQFF
TRBD2	TRBV11-2	NA	TRBJ2-3	TGTGCCAGCAGCTCCGGGACTAGTACAGATACGCAGTATTTT	CASSSGTSTDTQYF
NA	TRBV5-1	NA	TRBJ2-5	TGCGCCAGCAGCTTGGGGACAGTAAAAGAGACCCAGTACTTC	CASSLGTVKETQYF
NA	TRBV15	NA	TRBJ1-3	TGTGCCACCAGCAGAGCGGTGGGGACAACCGGAAACACCATATATTTT	CATSRAVGTTGNTIYF
NA	TRBV7-6	NA	TRBJ2-7	TGTGCCAGCAGCCTAGCGGGACAGGGAACCTACGAGCAGTACTTC	CASSLAGQGTYEQYF
NA	TRBV25-1	NA	TRBJ1-4	TGTGCCAGCAGTTGGGGGGGGCCGAGGAATGAAAAACTGTTTTTT	CASSWGGPRNEKLFF
NA	TRBV5-1	NA	TRBJ1-4	TGCGCCAGCACCTCGTGGGGCGCCGCGTCTAATGAAAAACTGTTTTTT	CASTSWGAASNEKLFF
NA	TRBV6-1	NA	TRBJ1-1	TGTGCCAGCAGTGAAGTGCCGTGGGGTGTGGGTGAAGCTTTCTTT	CASSEVPWGVGEAFF
NA	TRBV4-1	NA	TRBJ1-3	TGCGCCAGCAGCCAAGATCGACAGGAGTATGGAAACACCATATATTTT	CASSQDRQEYGNTIYF